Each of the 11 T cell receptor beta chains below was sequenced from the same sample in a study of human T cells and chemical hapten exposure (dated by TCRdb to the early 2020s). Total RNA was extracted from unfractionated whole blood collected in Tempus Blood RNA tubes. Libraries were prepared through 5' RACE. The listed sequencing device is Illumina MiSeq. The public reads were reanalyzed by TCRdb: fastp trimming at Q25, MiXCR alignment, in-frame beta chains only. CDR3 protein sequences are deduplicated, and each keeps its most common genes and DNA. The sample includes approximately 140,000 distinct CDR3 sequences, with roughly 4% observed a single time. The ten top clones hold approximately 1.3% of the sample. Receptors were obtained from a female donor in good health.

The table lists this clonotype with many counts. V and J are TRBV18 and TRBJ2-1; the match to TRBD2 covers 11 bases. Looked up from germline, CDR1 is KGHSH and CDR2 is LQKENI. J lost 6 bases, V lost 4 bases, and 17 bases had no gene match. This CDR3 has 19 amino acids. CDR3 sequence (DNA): TGTGCCAGCTCACTCAAGTCTAGCGGGGGGACTACAAACCGCAATGAGCAGTTCTTC. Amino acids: CASSLKSSGGTTNRNEQFF.

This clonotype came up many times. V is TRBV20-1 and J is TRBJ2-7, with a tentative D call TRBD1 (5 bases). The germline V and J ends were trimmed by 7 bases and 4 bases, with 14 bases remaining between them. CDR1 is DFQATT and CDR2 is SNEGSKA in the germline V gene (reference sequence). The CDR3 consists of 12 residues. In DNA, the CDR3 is TGCAGTGTAGGCAGGGTGTTTTACGAGCAGTACTTC. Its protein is CSVGRVFYEQYF.

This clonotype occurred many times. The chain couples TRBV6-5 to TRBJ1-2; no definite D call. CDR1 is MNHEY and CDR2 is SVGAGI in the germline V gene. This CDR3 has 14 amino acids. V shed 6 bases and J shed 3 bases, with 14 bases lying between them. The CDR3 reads CASSRIQADYGYTF. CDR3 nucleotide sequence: TGTGCCAGCAGCCGCATTCAGGCCGACTATGGCTACACCTTC.

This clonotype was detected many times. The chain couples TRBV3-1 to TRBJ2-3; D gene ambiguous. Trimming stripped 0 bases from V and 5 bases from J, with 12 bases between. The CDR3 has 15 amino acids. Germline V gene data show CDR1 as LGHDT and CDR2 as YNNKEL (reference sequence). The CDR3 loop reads CASSQDEVELDTQYF. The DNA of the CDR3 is TGTGCCAGCAGCCAAGATGAGGTAGAGTTAGATACGCAGTATTTT.

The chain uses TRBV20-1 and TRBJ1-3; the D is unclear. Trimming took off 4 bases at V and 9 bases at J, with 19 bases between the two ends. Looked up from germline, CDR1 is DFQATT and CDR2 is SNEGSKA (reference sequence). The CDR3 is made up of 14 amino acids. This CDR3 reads CSATGLFPRPTIYF. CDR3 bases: TGCAGTGCTACTGGCCTGTTCCCGCGGCCCACCATATATTTT.

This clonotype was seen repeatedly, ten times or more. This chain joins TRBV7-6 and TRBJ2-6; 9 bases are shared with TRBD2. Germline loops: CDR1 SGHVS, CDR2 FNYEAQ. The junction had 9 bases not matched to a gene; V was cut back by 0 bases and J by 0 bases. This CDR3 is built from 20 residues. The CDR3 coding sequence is TGTGCCAGCAGCTTAGCGGTCCCTAGCGGGGACCCCTCTGGGGCCAACGTCCTGACTTTC. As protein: CASSLAVPSGDPSGANVLTF.

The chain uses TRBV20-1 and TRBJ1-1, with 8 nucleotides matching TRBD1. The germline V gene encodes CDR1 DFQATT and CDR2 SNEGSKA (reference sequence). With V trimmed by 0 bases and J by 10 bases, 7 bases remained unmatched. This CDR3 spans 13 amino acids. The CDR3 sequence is CSARDRIQGGAFF. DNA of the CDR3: TGCAGTGCTAGAGATCGGATACAGGGGGGAGCTTTCTTT.

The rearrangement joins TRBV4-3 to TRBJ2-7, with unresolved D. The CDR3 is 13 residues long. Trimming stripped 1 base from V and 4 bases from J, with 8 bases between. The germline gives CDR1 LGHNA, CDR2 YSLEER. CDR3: CASSQVRWYEQYF. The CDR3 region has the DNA TGCGCCAGCAGCCAAGTCCGATGGTACGAGCAGTACTTC.

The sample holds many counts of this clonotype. This CDR3 is CASSSAAGTEAFF. CDR3 coding DNA: TGTGCCAGCAGCTCGGCGGCGGGGACTGAAGCTTTCTTT. The rearrangement joins TRBV7-3 to TRBJ1-1; D is unclear. With 4 bases removed from V and 5 bases from J, the gap between germline ends came to 11 bases. CDR1 is SGHTA and CDR2 is FQGTGA in the germline V gene. The CDR3 spans 13 residues.

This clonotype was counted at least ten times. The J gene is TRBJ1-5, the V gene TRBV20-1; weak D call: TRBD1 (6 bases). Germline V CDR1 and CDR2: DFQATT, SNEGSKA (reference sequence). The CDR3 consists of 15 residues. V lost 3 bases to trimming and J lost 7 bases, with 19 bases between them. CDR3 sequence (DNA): TGCAGTGCTAGGGGGGGCGGGACGGACACCCAGCCCCAGCATTTT. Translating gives CSARGGGTDTQPQHF.

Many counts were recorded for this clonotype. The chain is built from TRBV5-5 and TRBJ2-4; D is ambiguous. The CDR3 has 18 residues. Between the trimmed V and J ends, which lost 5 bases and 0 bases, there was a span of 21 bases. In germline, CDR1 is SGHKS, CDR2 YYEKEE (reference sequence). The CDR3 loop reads CASSPRLSAVLAKNIQYF. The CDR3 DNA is TGTGCCAGCAGTCCACGTCTATCGGCGGTACTAGCCAAAAACATTCAGTACTTC.